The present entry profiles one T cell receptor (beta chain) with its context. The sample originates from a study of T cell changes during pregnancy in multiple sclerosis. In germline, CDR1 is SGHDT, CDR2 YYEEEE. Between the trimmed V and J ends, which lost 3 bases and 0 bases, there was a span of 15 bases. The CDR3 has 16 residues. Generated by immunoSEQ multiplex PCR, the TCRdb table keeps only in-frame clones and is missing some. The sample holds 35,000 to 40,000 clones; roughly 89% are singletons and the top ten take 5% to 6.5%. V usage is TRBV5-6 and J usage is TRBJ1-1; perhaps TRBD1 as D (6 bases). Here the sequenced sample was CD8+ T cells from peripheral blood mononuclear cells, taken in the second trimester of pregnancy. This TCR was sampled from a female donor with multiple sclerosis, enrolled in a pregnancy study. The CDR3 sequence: CASSSEMTGMNTEAFF. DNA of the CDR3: TGTGCCAGCAGCTCGGAAATGACAGGCATGAACACTGAAGCTTTCTTT.